This note documents a single T cell receptor (beta chain) sequence. This clonotype was counted at least ten times. No cognate antigen has been identified for it. Base quality data are lacking; no much larger clone is found one base away. Relative to germline, V is 6 bases shorter and J is 0 bases shorter, with 12 bases between their ends. As encoded in the germline V gene, CDR1 is MNHNS while CDR2 is SASEGT. There are 14 amino acids in the CDR3, from cysteine to phenylalanine inclusive. CDR3 DNA is the only sequence kept; it has 42 bases, read in frame from the first base. The data originate from a study of T cells in Graves' hyperthyroidism and ophthalmopathy (dated by TCRdb to about 2019). In the study overall: Peripheral blood was sampled at the time of initial diagnosis, prior to any treatment. An independent validation cohort of under 20 hyperthyroidism patients and about 15 patients who later progressed to ophthalmopathy tested prospective prediction of ophthalmopathy. The 100 discovery patients were randomly divided into training and test sets at a 7:3 ratio. The paper reports TCR Vbeta CDR3 sequencing of some 140 peripheral blood samples: around 45 ophthalmopathy, fewer than 80 hyperthyroidism and around 17 progressor patients. Following sampling, methimazole starting at 30 mg daily was given to hyperthyroidism patients, and high-dose intravenous methylprednisolone was given to ophthalmopathy patients. In addition, the study compared T-cell repertoires in thyroid tissue and in blood from roughly six Graves' hyperthyroidism patients. To identify distinguishing TCR V-J signatures, a discovery cohort of about 95 patients was used, comprising some 43 with Graves' ophthalmopathy and around 60 with stable Graves' hyperthyroidism.

General study outcomes and caveats: A 13 V-J signature model separated ophthalmopathy from stable hyperthyroidism, with 87.88% sensitivity and around 84% specificity in cross-validation and 80%/75% in testing. Blood samples also contained most of the expanded thyroid clonotypes (frequency above 0.001), which suggests that blood repertoires may reflect thyroid immune responses. In validation, the model predicted progression to ophthalmopathy with over 65% sensitivity and over 72% specificity, a median of 6.5 months before onset. Sample size was not statistically predetermined, and investigators were not blinded to group allocation.

The hyperthyroidism patients were between 18 and 65 years old and newly diagnosed, with a disease duration of less than 2 months. Exclusion was applied to patients with uncontrolled infections, other autoimmune diseases, pregnancy or lactation. Clinical symptoms, serum thyroxine and TRAb, thyroid ultrasound, and orbital computed tomography formed the basis for the diagnoses. For progressor patients, blood was drawn at the first diagnosis of hyperthyroidism, before any ophthalmopathy symptoms had appeared. PBMCs were separated from 8 to 10 ml of fresh peripheral blood using Ficoll-Paque density gradient centrifugation. Progressor patients were defined as those initially diagnosed with Graves' hyperthyroidism in whom ophthalmopathy developed during follow-up. Total RNA was extracted using Trizol reagent, and RNA quality was assessed on an Agilent 2100 Bioanalyzer. TCR beta CDR3 regions were amplified from RNA transcripts. The TCR CDR3 was subjected to a first round of RT-PCR using the HTBI primer set and the Qiagen OneStep RT-PCR kit. The libraries were constructed in a second round of multiplex PCR and then size-selected and purified. Paired-end sequencing of the libraries was performed with 100 bp reads on an Illumina HiSeq2000. The authors' analysis ran thus. SOAPnuke was used to process the raw data, removing reads that contained adapters or uncalled bases, had a mean Phred below 15, or lacked an exact match to the constant primer or identifier. High-quality paired reads were merged using COPE v1.2.5, and each unique nucleotide sequence was defined as a clonotype. Clonotypes were aligned to IMGT TRBV, TRBD and TRBJ reference segments using MiTCR v1.1. The analysis was restricted to V-J combinations with a frequency above 0.0001, which together covered 99.2% of the repertoires. The TCS score was defined as the ratio of F50 (clonal expansion) to E x V (chaos), calculated using BLOSUM62-based TCRdist between CDR3 peptides within each V-J. Welch's t-statistics and random forest reduced around 520 V-J features to 13, which were used in a naive Bayes classifier (R e1071). In-frame beta chains were kept once TCRdb had trimmed the public reads at Q25 with fastp and called clones with MiXCR. Rows with a matching CDR3 protein are joined into one entry that keeps the most common DNA and genes. Clone size and V and J calls follow TCRdb, not the original study. Present in this sample are over 120,000 distinct CDR3 sequences, around 20% of which were seen just once. Roughly 71% of the sample goes to the ten largest clones.

The source of this sequence is a woman aged 45-60 years with Graves' hyperthyroidism that later progressed to Graves' ophthalmopathy. Sequencing was carried out using blood. The receptor chain draws on TRBV6-1 and TRBJ2-7, with the D gene uncertain. CDR3 protein: CASSPTRYSYEQYF. The sequenced DNA: TGTGCCAGCAGCCCGACTCGTTACTCCTACGAGCAGTACTTC.